The next 30 T cell receptor beta chains were all read from a single sample in a study of Ad26.COV2.S vaccination and SARS-CoV-2 variants. Only in-frame clones appear in the TCRdb table, and some are missing; sequencing was by immunoSEQ multiplex PCR. The table has some 420,000 clones, 85% to 90% seen once. Described treatment: some 19 received Ad26.COV2.S at low or high dose, single or two shots; about 5 received placebo; per-sample allocation not given. Samples were taken on day 63 after the first vaccine or placebo injection. The input for sequencing was peripheral blood, taken in a trial of Ad26.COV2.S vaccine versus placebo. All receptors come from a person between 18 and 65 years old who received the Ad26.COV2.S COVID-19 vaccine or a placebo.

The chain carries TRBV15 and TRBJ2-7, with no clear D. Germline V gives CDR1 LNHNV, CDR2 YYDKDF (reference sequence). V shed 0 bases and J shed 3 bases, with 3 bases lying between them. CDR3 length: 12 residues. The CDR3: CATSRDFYEQYF. The CDR3 region has the DNA TGTGCCACCAGCAGAGATTTCTACGAGCAGTACTTC.

This chain uses TRBV19 with TRBJ1-6; D not resolved. Trimming pared 0 bases from V and 3 bases from J, leaving 3 bases between. The length of the CDR3 is 14 residues. Germline lookup yields CDR1 LNHDA and CDR2 SQIVND (reference sequence). This chain's CDR3 is CASSIEGYNSPLHF. The CDR3 DNA sequence: TGTGCCAGTAGTATAGAGGGCTATAATTCACCCCTCCACTTT.

Only a few counts were recorded for this clone. The chain is built from TRBV7-2 and TRBJ1-5; D is perhaps TRBD1 (5 bases). The V gene's germline CDR1 is SGHTA and CDR2 FQGNSA. With 2 bases removed from V and 6 bases from J, the gap between germline ends came to 14 bases. The CDR3 covers 15 residues. The CDR3 protein is CASSLRAGARQPQHF. The DNA for the CDR3 is TGTGCCAGCAGCTTAAGAGCTGGGGCACGTCAGCCCCAGCATTTT. The full variable domain, completed using reference TRBV7-2 and TRBJ1-5, is GAGVSQSPSNKVTEKGKDVELRCDPISGHTALYWYRQSLGQGLEFLIYFQGNSAPDKSGLPSDRFSAERTGGSVSTLTIQRTQQEDSAVYLCASSLRAGARQPQHFGDGTRLSIL.

The rearrangement links TRBV7-9 to TRBJ2-3; TRBD2 aligns across 11 bases. CDR1 SEHNR and CDR2 FQNEAQ come from the germline V gene (reference sequence). J was trimmed by 0 bases and V by 6 bases; bases with no gene match: 2. There are 15 residues in the CDR3. In nucleotides, the CDR3 is TGTGCCAGCAGTAGCGGGGGGGCTAGCACAGATACGCAGTATTTT. This encodes CASSSGGASTDTQYF.

The chain uses TRBV29-1 and TRBJ2-7, with 10 bases lining up with TRBD2. The CDR3 loop spans 16 amino acids. CDR1 and CDR2 (germline): SQVTM, ANQGSEA. Unmatched junction bases numbered 13, after V lost 5 bases and J lost 3 bases. The CDR3: CSVSLAGALGIYEQYF. CDR3 nucleotide sequence: TGCAGCGTTTCCCTAGCGGGGGCCCTGGGTATCTACGAGCAGTACTTC.

V and J are TRBV4-1 and TRBJ2-7; 7 bases align to TRBD1. Germline values: CDR1 MGHRA, CDR2 YSYEKL. V shed 1 base and J 2 bases; nucleotides not matched to a gene: 2. The CDR3 has 14 residues. CDR3 bases: TGCGCCAGCAGCCAAGGGGACAGCCCCTACGAGCAGTACTTC. It yields the protein CASSQGDSPYEQYF.

Note on this clone: This sample includes further DNA sequences coding for the same CDR3. The rearrangement uses TRBV2 and TRBJ2-7, with D unresolved. Trimming stripped 0 bases from V and 3 bases from J, with 3 bases between. Germline V gene data show CDR1 as SNHLY and CDR2 as FYNNEI. This CDR3 has 12 amino acids. CDR3 sequence: CASSEADYEQYF. The CDR3 nucleotides are TGTGCCAGCAGTGAAGCGGACTACGAGCAGTACTTC.

The gene calls are TRBV10-3 and TRBJ1-3; 10 positions agree with TRBD1. V was pared by 4 bases and J by 3 bases, with 9 bases of the junction left unmatched. This CDR3 has 17 residues. Per germline, CDR1 ENHRY and CDR2 SYGVKD. CDR3 sequence (DNA): TGTGCCATCAGTGGAAGATTGGACAGGGGGTTTGGAAACACCATATATTTT. It encodes CAISGRLDRGFGNTIYF.

V gene TRBV28 combines with J gene TRBJ2-5, with 7 bases aligning to TRBD1. Germline V lookup: CDR1 MDHEN, CDR2 SYDVKM. CDR3 length equals 14 residues. V lost 10 bases, J lost 2 bases, and 10 bases stayed unmatched. CDR3 sequence (DNA): TGTGCCACCAATCCCACGACAGGGCAAGAGACCCAGTACTTC. This sequence encodes CATNPTTGQETQYF.

The V and J genes are TRBV7-9 and TRBJ2-7; a possible D gene is TRBD2 (8 bases). Germline assignment: CDR1 SEHNR and CDR2 FQNEAQ (reference sequence). The V end lost 5 bases, the J end lost 9 bases, and 26 bases lay between the germline ends. The length of the CDR3 is 16 residues. For the CDR3, the DNA is TGTGCCAGCAGCCCACCGAGTACAGGGGCTGCGGGGGGGCAGTACTTC. Translation gives CASSPPSTGAAGGQYF.

This clone was picked up a small number of times. The chain has TRBV7-9 and TRBJ2-1, with 7 bases identical to TRBD1. CDR1 and CDR2 (germline): SEHNR, FQNEAQ (reference sequence). V lost 3 bases and J lost 0; bases outside the gene matches: 11. This CDR3 has 18 residues. The CDR3 DNA follows: TGTGCCAGCAGCTTCCCCTCCGGGACAGAAACCTCCTACAATGAGCAGTTCTTC. Its translation: CASSFPSGTETSYNEQFF.

Concerning this clone itself: Other DNA sequences of this sample code for an identical CDR3. The V and J genes are TRBV3-1 (or the pseudogene TRBV3-2) and TRBJ2-5; D gene uncertain. CDR3 length: 11 amino acids. Trimming took off 1 base at V and 4 bases at J, with 1 base between the two ends. CDR1 LGHDT and CDR2 YNNKEL come from the germline V gene (reference sequence). The DNA of the CDR3 is TGTGCCAGCAGCCAAGTAGAGACCCAGTACTTC. It codes for CASSQVETQYF.

The chain uses TRBV6-4 and TRBJ1-6; no clear D gene. Germline V gives CDR1 MRHNA, CDR2 SNTAGT. The CDR3 covers 15 residues. V was shortened by 6 bases and J by 4 bases, with 13 bases between the two germline ends. The CDR3 spells CASRSEANYNSPLHF. In DNA form, the CDR3 reads TGTGCCAGCAGGAGTGAGGCAAATTATAATTCACCCCTCCACTTT.

The chain is built from TRBV7-9 and TRBJ2-5; no clear D gene. Germline V lookup: CDR1 SEHNR, CDR2 FQNEAQ (reference sequence). The length of the CDR3 is 17 residues. V was pared by 1 base and J by 0 bases, with 15 bases between. CDR3 DNA: TGTGCCAGCAGCTTAGACTGGACCAATTCGTACCAAGAGACCCAGTACTTC. This encodes CASSLDWTNSYQETQYF.

CDR3 bases: TGCAGTGCTCCTTCGTTGGGTGAGCAGTACTTC. Its translation is CSAPSLGEQYF. The V and J genes are TRBV20-1 and TRBJ2-7; D uncertain. With 5 bases removed from V and 7 bases from J, the gap between germline ends came to 12 bases. Germline lookup yields CDR1 DFQATT and CDR2 SNEGSKA (reference sequence). This CDR3 region has 11 residues.

This clone was seen only once. V usage is TRBV15 and J usage is TRBJ2-1, with 8 bases lining up with TRBD2. Germline V CDR1 and CDR2: LNHNV, YYDKDF (reference sequence). The junction had 8 bases not matched to a gene; V was cut back by 1 base and J by 9 bases. This CDR3 is 15 amino acids long. The CDR3 sequence: CATSRAGLGGGEQFF. The CDR3 DNA reads TGTGCCACCAGCAGAGCGGGACTCGGGGGGGGTGAGCAGTTCTTC.

The J gene is TRBJ2-4, the V gene TRBV19; D unresolved. The V end was cut by 8 bases, the J end by 7 bases, with 21 bases between. Germline values: CDR1 LNHDA, CDR2 SQIVND (reference sequence). This CDR3 region has 15 residues. The CDR3 DNA sequence: TGTGCCAGTTCCCCCCAGGACCCTTATACGAACATTCAGTACTTC. It yields the protein CASSPQDPYTNIQYF.

The rearrangement links TRBV4-1 to TRBJ1-1; D unclear. Germline CDR1 and CDR2: MGHRA and YSYEKL. This CDR3 has 13 amino acids. V lost 1 base, J lost 4 bases, and 7 bases lay in between. DNA for the CDR3: TGCGCCAGCAGCCAAGGTTCAGTCACTGAAGCTTTCTTT. It translates to CASSQGSVTEAFF.

The V and J genes are TRBV5-1 and TRBJ2-5; D remains ambiguous. CDR1 and CDR2 from the germline V gene are SGHRS and YFSETQ. V lost 5 bases and J lost 1, with 3 bases in between. The CDR3 consists of 11 residues. CDR3 in DNA: TGCGCCAGCAGATCCCAAGAGACCCAGTACTTC. Protein product: CASRSQETQYF.

This chain connects TRBV10-3 to TRBJ2-6; TRBD2 aligns across 10 bases. This CDR3 is built from 16 residues. Germline V lookup: CDR1 ENHRY, CDR2 SYGVKD. V lost 7 bases, J lost 2 bases, and 5 bases stayed unmatched. CDR3 sequence: CAITQRGGPGANVLTF. Here the CDR3 DNA reads TGTGCCATCACCCAGCGGGGGGGCCCTGGGGCCAACGTCCTGACTTTC.

This rearrangement joins TRBV29-1 to TRBJ2-3; maybe TRBD1 (6 bases). Germline V lookup: CDR1 SQVTM, CDR2 ANQGSEA. The V end was cut by 4 bases, the J end by 4 bases, with 15 bases between. There are 14 residues in the CDR3. In DNA form, the CDR3 reads TGCAGCGTTGTGAGCTGGGGACAACCAGATACGCAGTATTTT. This translates into CSVVSWGQPDTQYF.

The J gene is TRBJ2-3, the V gene TRBV7-2; TRBD2 might be the D (6 bases). This CDR3 is built from 15 residues. Germline-derived CDR1 and CDR2 are SGHTA and FQGNSA. Trimming removed 5 bases from V and 2 bases from J, with 14 bases in between. The CDR3 here is CASSGQSGLTDTQYF. DNA of the CDR3: TGTGCCAGCAGCGGCCAAAGCGGGCTCACAGATACGCAGTATTTT.

The rearrangement joins TRBV28 to TRBJ1-5; weak D call: TRBD1 (5 bases). The CDR3 covers 12 residues. With 3 bases removed from V and 9 bases from J, the gap between germline ends came to 9 bases. Germline lookup yields CDR1 MDHEN and CDR2 SYDVKM. The CDR3: CASSLGGGPQHF. CDR3 nucleotide sequence: TGTGCCAGCAGTTTGGGGGGTGGGCCCCAGCATTTT.

The chain's CDR3 is CASSLNRGETQYF. DNA of the CDR3: TGTGCCAGCAGTCTAAACAGGGGAGAGACCCAGTACTTC. The chain has TRBV6-2 or TRBV6-3 and TRBJ2-5, with 7 bases that match TRBD1. This CDR3 contains 13 residues. V was clipped by 5 bases and J by 4 bases; unmatched bases: 4. Germline-derived CDR1 and CDR2 are MNHEY and SVGEGT.

With respect to this clone: Other DNA sequences in this specimen translate into the identical CDR3. The chain couples TRBV19 to TRBJ2-5; TRBD2 might be the D (5 bases). Between the trimmed V and J ends, which lost 3 bases and 3 bases, there was a span of 14 bases. The CDR3 contains 15 residues. Germline CDR1 reads LNHDA; CDR2 reads SQIVND (reference sequence). Written as DNA, the CDR3 is TGTGCCAGTAGTATTGGTGGGAGAGGCAAAGAGACCCAGTACTTC. The encoded protein is CASSIGGRGKETQYF.

The CDR3 DNA is TGTGCCAGCAGGCTATACTCTGGAAACACCATATATTTT. Translated, it gives CASRLYSGNTIYF. The rearrangement links TRBV28 to TRBJ1-3; no reliable D call. The germline V gene encodes CDR1 MDHEN and CDR2 SYDVKM. The V end lost 6 bases, the J end lost 0 bases, and 6 bases lay between the germline ends. This CDR3 spans 13 amino acids.

V is TRBV5-6 and J is TRBJ2-5; D perhaps matches TRBD1 (6 bases). Trimming left V 0 bases short and J 0 bases short, with 9 bases between. Germline loops: CDR1 SGHDT, CDR2 YYEEEE. This CDR3 has 15 amino acids. The chain's CDR3 is CASSLGTGYQETQYF. CDR3 sequence (DNA): TGTGCCAGCAGCTTGGGTACAGGGTACCAAGAGACCCAGTACTTC.

The chain combines TRBV29-1 with TRBJ1-2; the D gene is possibly TRBD1 (6 bases). CDR1 and CDR2 (germline): SQVTM, ANQGSEA. The V end lost 3 bases, the J end lost 6 bases, and 11 bases lay between the germline ends. CDR3 size: 12 residues. Here the CDR3 reads CSVDGGLHGYTF. Here the CDR3 DNA reads TGCAGCGTTGATGGGGGGCTGCATGGCTACACCTTC.

This chain connects TRBV3-1 (or the pseudogene TRBV3-2) to TRBJ2-1; D might be TRBD1 (6 bases). Germline CDR1 and CDR2: LGHDT and YNNKEL (reference sequence). This CDR3 is 15 amino acids long. With 0 bases removed from V and 2 bases from J, the gap between germline ends came to 8 bases. DNA for the CDR3: TGTGCCAGCAGCCAAGAAACAGGGCCCTACAATGAGCAGTTCTTC. Translating it yields CASSQETGPYNEQFF.

This rearrangement joins TRBV6-5 to TRBJ2-7; 8 nucleotides line up with TRBD1. CDR1 and CDR2 from the germline V gene are MNHEY and SVGAGI. The V and J ends lost 4 bases and 3 bases, in that order; junction bases with no gene match: 5. The CDR3 contains 14 residues. CDR3 region: CASSSDRGIYEQYF. CDR3 nucleotide sequence: TGTGCCAGCAGTTCCGACAGGGGTATCTACGAGCAGTACTTC.